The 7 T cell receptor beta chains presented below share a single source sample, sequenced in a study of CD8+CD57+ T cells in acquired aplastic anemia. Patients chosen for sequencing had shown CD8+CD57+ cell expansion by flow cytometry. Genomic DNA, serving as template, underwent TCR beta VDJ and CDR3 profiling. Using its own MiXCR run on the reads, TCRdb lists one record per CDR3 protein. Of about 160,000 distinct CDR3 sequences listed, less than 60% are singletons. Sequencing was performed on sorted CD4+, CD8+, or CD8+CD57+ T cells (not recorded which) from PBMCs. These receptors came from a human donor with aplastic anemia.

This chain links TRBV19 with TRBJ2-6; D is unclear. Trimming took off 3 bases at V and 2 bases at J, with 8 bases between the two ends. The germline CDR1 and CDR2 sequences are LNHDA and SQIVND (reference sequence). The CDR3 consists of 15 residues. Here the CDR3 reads CASSIPGPGANVLTF. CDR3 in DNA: TGTGCCAGTAGTATTCCCGGGCCTGGGGCCAACGTCCTGACTTTC.

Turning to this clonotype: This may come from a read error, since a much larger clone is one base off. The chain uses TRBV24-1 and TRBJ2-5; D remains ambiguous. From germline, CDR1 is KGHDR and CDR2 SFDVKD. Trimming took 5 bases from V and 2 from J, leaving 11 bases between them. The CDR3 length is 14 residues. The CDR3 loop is CATSGSRVQETQYF. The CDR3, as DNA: TGTGCCACCAGTGGAAGTAGGGTACAAGAGACCCAGTACTTC.

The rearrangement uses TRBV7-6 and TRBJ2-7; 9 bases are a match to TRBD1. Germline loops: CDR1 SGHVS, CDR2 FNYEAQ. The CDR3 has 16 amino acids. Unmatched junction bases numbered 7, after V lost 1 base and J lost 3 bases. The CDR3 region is CASSLGTGVYGYEQYF. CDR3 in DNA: TGTGCCAGCAGCTTAGGGACAGGGGTTTATGGCTACGAGCAGTACTTC.

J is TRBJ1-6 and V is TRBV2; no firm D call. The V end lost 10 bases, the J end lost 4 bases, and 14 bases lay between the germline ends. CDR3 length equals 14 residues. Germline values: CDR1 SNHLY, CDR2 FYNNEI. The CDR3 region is CANSPAAYNSPLHF. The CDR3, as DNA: TGTGCCAACAGCCCCGCGGCTTATAATTCACCCCTCCACTTT.

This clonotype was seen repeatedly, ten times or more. The CDR3 DNA follows: TGTGCCAGCAGCTTAGCGGGGGGGCGGGATGAGCAGTTCTTC. This gives the protein CASSLAGGRDEQFF. V gene TRBV7-2 combines with J gene TRBJ2-1, with a weak D call TRBD2 (7 bases). CDR1 and CDR2 from the germline V gene are SGHTA and FQGNSA. V was trimmed by 0 bases and J by 8 bases, leaving 11 bases between them. This CDR3 has 14 amino acids. The complete variable domain, with remaining parts taken from reference TRBV7-2 and TRBJ2-1, reads GAGVSQSPSNKVTEKGKDVELRCDPISGHTALYWYRQSLGQGLEFLIYFQGNSAPDKSGLPSDRFSAERTGGSVSTLTIQRTQQEDSAVYLCASSLAGGRDEQFFGPGTRLTVL.

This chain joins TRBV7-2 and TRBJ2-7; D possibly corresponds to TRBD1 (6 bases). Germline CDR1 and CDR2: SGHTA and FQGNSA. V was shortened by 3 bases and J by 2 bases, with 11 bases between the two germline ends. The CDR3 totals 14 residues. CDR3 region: CASSLMQGTYEQYV. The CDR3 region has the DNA TGTGCCAGCAGCTTGATGCAGGGGACCTACGAGCAGTACGTC.

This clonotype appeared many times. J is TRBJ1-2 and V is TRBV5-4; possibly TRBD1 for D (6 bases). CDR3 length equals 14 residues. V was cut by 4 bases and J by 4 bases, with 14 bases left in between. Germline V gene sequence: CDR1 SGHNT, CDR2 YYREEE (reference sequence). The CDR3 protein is CASSEAGALYGYTF. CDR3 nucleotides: TGTGCCAGCAGCGAGGCAGGGGCGCTCTATGGCTACACCTTC. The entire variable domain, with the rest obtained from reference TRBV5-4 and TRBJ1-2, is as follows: ETGVTQSPTHLIKTRGQQVTLRCSSQSGHNTVSWYQQALGQGPQFIFQYYREEENGRGNFPPRFSGLQFPNYSSELNVNALELDDSALYLCASSEAGALYGYTFGSGTRLTVV.